This T cell receptor beta chain is drawn from a study of blood T cell repertoires in COVID-19. The assay was immunoSEQ multiplex PCR, and TCRdb's table has in-frame clones only and misses some. Among tens of thousands of clones listed, around 65% were seen once. Germline V gene lookup returns CDR1 LGHDT and CDR2 YNNKEL (reference sequence). CDR3 length: 16 residues. The V segment lost 5 bases and the J segment 1 base; nucleotides outside the gene matches: 9. This clone was detected only a few times. This chain links TRBV3-1 (or the pseudogene TRBV3-2) with TRBJ2-5, with 8 nucleotides matching TRBD2. This sequence was found in a woman aged 70-85 years with acute or convalescent COVID-19. Sequencing was carried out using peripheral blood. As DNA, the CDR3 is TGTGCCAGCAGCAAAGGCCTTAGCGGGGCCCAAGAGACCCAGTACTTC. Its protein is CASSKGLSGAQETQYF.